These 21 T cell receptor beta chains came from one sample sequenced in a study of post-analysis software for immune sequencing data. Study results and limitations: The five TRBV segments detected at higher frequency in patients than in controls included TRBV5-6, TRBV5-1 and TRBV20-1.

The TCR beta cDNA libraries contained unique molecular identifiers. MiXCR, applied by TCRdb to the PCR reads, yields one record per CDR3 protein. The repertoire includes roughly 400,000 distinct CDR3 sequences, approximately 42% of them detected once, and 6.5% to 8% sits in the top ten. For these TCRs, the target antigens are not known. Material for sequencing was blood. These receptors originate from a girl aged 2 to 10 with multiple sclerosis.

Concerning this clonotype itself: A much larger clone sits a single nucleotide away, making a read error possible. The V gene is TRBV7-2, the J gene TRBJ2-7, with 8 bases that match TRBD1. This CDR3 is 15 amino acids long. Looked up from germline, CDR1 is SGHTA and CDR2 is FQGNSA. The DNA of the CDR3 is TGTGCCAACAGCTTGCGGACAGGGAAGGACTACGAGCAGTACTTC. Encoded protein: CANSLRTGKDYEQYF.

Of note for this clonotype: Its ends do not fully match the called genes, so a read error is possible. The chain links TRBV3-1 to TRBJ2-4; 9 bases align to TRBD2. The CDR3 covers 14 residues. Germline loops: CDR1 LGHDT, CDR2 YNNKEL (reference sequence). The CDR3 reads CVSSQDTSGRGRYF. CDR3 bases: TGTGTCAGCAGCCAAGATACTAGCGGGCGCGGCCGGTACTTC.

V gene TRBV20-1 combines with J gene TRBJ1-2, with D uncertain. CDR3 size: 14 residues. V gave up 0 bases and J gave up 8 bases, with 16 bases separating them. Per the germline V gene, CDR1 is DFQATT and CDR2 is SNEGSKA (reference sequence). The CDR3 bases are TGCAGTGCTAGAGATGCCCCTCGGGGTGGGGGCTACACCTTC. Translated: CSARDAPRGGGYTF.

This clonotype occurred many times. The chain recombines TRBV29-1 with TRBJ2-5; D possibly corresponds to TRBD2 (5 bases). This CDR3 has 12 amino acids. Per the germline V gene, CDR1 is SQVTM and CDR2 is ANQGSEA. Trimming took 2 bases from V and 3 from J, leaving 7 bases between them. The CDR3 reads CSVEQTKETQYF. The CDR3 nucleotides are TGCAGCGTTGAACAGACTAAAGAGACCCAGTACTTC.

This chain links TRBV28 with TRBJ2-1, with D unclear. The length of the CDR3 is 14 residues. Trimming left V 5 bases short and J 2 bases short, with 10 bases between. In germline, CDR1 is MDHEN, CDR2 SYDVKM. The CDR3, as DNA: TGTGCCAGCAGTCCCCCAGTGGCCTACAATGAGCAGTTCTTC. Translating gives CASSPPVAYNEQFF.

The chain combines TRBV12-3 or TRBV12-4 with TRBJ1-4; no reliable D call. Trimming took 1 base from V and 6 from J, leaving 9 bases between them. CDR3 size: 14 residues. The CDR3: CASSLGWGDEKLFF. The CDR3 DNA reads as TGTGCCAGCAGTTTAGGGTGGGGTGATGAAAAACTGTTTTTT.

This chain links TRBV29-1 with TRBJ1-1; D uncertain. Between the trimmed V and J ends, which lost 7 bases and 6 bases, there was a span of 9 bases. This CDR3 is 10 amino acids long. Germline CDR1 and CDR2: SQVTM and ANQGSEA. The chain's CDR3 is CSAWAPEAFF. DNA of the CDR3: TGCAGCGCCTGGGCCCCTGAAGCTTTCTTT.

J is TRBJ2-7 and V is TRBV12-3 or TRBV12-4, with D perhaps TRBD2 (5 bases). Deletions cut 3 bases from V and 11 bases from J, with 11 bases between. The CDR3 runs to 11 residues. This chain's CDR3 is CASSFGQREYF. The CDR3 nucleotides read TGTGCCAGCAGTTTCGGGCAGAGGGAGTACTTC.

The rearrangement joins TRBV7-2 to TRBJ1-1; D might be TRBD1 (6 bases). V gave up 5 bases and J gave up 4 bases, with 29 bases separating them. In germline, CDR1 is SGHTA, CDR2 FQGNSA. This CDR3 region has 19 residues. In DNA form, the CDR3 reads TGTGCCAGCAGCCTAATAGGGACCGGGACATCGGTCGGCGGCACTGAAGCTTTCTTT. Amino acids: CASSLIGTGTSVGGTEAFF.

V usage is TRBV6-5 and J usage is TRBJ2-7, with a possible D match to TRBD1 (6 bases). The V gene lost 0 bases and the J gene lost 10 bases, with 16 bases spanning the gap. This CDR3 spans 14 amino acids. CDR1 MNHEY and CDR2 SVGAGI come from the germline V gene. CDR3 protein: CASSYSTAQGSQYF. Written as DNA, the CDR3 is TGTGCCAGCAGTTACTCTACTGCTCAGGGGAGCCAGTACTTC.

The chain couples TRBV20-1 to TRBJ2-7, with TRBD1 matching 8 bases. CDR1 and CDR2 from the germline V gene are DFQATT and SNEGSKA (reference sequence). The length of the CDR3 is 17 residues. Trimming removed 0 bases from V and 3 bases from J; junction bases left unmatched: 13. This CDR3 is CSAREGIGGTGNYEQYF. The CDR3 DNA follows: TGCAGTGCTAGAGAGGGAATTGGGGGGACAGGTAACTACGAGCAGTACTTC.

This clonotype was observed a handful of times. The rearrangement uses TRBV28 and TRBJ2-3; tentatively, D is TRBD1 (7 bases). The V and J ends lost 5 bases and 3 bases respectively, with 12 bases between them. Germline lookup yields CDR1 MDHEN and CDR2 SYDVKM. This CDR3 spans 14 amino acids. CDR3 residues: CASSETGRTDTQYF. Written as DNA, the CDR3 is TGTGCCAGCAGTGAGACAGGGAGGACAGATACGCAGTATTTT.

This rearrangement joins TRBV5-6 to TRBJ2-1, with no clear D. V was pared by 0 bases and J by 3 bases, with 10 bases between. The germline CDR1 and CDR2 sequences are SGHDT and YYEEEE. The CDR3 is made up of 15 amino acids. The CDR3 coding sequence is TGTGCCAGCAGCTTGGACAGTGCCTACTACAATGAGCAGTTCTTC. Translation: CASSLDSAYYNEQFF.

The CDR3 bases are TGCGCCAGCAGCCGGGGAGGGAGCCCGGAGAGTGAAAAACTGTTTTTT. It is translated as CASSRGGSPESEKLFF. The V gene is TRBV5-1, the J gene TRBJ1-4; D remains ambiguous. Germline values: CDR1 SGHRS, CDR2 YFSETQ. There are 16 residues in the CDR3. Trimming cost V 4 bases and J 7 bases, with 20 bases left between them.

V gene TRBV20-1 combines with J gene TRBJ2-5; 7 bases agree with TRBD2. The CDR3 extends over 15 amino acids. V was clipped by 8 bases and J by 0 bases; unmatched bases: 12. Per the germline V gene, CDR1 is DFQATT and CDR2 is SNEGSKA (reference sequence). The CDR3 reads CSTTGRQWYQETQYF. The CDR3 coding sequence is TGCAGTACTACCGGGAGGCAGTGGTACCAAGAGACCCAGTACTTC.

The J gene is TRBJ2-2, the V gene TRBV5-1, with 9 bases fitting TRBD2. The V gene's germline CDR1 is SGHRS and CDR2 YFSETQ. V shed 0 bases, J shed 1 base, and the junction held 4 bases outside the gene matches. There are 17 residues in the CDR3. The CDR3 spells CASSLATSGLNTGELFF. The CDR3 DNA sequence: TGCGCCAGCAGCTTGGCGACTAGCGGATTGAACACCGGGGAGCTGTTTTTT.

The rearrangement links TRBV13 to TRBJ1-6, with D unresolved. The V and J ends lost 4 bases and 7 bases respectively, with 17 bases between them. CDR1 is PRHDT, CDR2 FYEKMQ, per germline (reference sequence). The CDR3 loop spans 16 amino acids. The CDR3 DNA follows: TGTGCCAGCAGCTCAAACCGGGCCACGGGGAATTCACCCCTCCACTTT. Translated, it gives CASSSNRATGNSPLHF.

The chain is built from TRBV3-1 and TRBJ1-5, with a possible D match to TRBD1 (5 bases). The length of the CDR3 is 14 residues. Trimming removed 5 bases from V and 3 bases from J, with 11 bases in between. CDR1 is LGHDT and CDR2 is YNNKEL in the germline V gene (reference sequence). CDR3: CASSSRQTNQPQHF. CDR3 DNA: TGTGCCAGCAGCTCCCGACAGACCAATCAGCCCCAGCATTTT.

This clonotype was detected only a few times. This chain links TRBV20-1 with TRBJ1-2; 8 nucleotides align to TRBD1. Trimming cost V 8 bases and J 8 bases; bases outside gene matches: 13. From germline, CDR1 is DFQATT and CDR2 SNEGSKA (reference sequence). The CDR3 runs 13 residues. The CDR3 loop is CSIAGGAVMGYTF. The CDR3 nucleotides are TGCAGTATCGCAGGGGGCGCCGTCATGGGCTACACCTTC.

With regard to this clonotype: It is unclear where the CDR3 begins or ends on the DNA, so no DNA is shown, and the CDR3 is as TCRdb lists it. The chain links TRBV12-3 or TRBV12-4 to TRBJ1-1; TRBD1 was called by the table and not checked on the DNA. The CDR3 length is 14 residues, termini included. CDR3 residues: CASILGGMNTEAFF.

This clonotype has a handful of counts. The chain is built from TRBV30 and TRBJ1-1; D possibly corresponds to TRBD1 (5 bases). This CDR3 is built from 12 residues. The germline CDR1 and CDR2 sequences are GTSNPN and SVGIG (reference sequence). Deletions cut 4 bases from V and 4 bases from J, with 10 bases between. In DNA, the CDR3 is TGTGCCTGGAACAGGTGGGTCACTGAAGCTTTCTTT. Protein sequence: CAWNRWVTEAFF. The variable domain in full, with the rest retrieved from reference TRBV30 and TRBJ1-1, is SQTIHQWPATLVQPVGSPLSLECTVEGTSNPNLYWYRQAAGRGLQLLFYSVGIGQISSEVPQNLSASRPQDRQFILSSKKLLLSDSGFYLCAWNRWVTEAFFGQGTRLTVV.